This T cell receptor (beta chain) was sequenced during a study of T cell responses to AZD1222 COVID-19 vaccine. About this clone itself: The antigen is unknown.

Per germline, CDR1 LGHNA and CDR2 YSLEER. V was trimmed by 3 bases and J by 8 bases, leaving 7 bases between them. This CDR3 is built from 11 residues. Some clones are missing from TCRdb's copy, which holds only in-frame ones; the method was immunoSEQ multiplex PCR. The sample consists of 98,000 or so clones, approximately 89% of them appearing once. Study-wide findings and caveats: Baseline antibody screening turned up just six or seven seropositive AZD1222 recipients. The span of vaccine-associated CD4 TCRs extended across spike, with dominance at 160-218 and 743-854.

The source was peripheral blood, collected on day 0 of AZD1222 vaccination. The sequence derives from an adult in good health. V usage is TRBV4-3 and J usage is TRBJ1-1; unclear D gene. CDR3 coding DNA: TGCGCCAGCAGCCACTTTAACGAAGCTTTCTTT. Encoded protein: CASSHFNEAFF.